This entry is about one T cell receptor beta chain. Its specificity is not known. This CDR3 is also generated by other DNA sequences in the sample. This specimen belongs to a study of beta chain features in type 1 diabetes. Regarding the study as a whole: Because the template was cDNA, high-expressing cells might be over-represented. Patients with Type 1 diabetes showed moderately but significantly shorter TCRB CDR3s in all four CD4+ subsets.

Per the germline V gene, CDR1 is MNHEY and CDR2 is SVGAGI. V dropped 4 bases and J dropped 2; count of bases not matched to a gene: 3. CDR3 size: 14 residues. The entirety of the isolated RNA underwent reverse transcription, so expressed TCRB transcripts were sequenced. Assay: immunoSEQ multiplex PCR; the TCRdb copy retains only in-frame clones and omits some. Among tens of thousands of clones listed, roughly 49% were seen once. The chain uses TRBV6-5 and TRBJ2-5; TRBD1 matches 8 bases. Specimen: central memory CD4+ T cells from blood. The sequence derives from a man younger than 40 with type 1 diabetes. The CDR3 DNA is TGTGCCAGCAGTTCCCGACAGGGGCAAGAGACCCAGTACTTC. Protein sequence: CASSSRQGQETQYF.